The text below deals with one T cell receptor (beta chain). Its antigen is not known. Synthesis of TCR beta cDNA relied on 5'RACE template switching carrying UMIs. No DNA is given; TCRdb re-called the 5' RACE reads and lists each CDR3 protein once. This sample's table has 350,000 to 500,000 distinct CDR3 sequences. This sample is drawn from a study of T cells expressing NK-cell markers. Study findings and constraints: CD8+ T cells in 5 or 6 donors included dominant NKG2C+ clonotypes at roughly 1.0-7.5%. Leadership of the CD3+CD56-NKG2C+ fraction also belonged to these clonotypes in several donors. Whether expanded NKG2C+ T cell clones were HCMV-specific remained unclear.

CDR3 length: 14 residues. Looked up from germline, CDR1 is SQVTM and CDR2 is ANQGSEA. The source material was blood T cells: a sorted CD56 or NKG2C T cell subset, CD4+ or CD8+ T cells, or bulk PBMC T cells (not recorded which). The receptor's source is a woman aged 18 to 75 in good health. V and J are TRBV29-1 and TRBJ1-5. CDR3 region: CSVIPPGGNHPQHF.